This T cell receptor beta chain was sequenced for a study of OX40 agonist ivuxolimab in advanced cancers. Regarding the complete study: The costimulatory receptor OX40 (CD134) was targeted by ivuxolimab, a fully human IgG2 agonistic monoclonal antibody. Intravenous ivuxolimab was administered to patients every 2 weeks at six dose levels: 0.01, 0.1, 0.3, 1.5, 3 and 10 mg/kg. Of the approximately 50 dose-escalation patients, hepatocellular carcinoma was present in about 20, melanoma in around 15, renal cell carcinoma in 9 and head and neck cancer in 9. A male proportion of almost 85% and a mean age of around 60 years, ranging from roughly 23 to 80, were recorded for the dose-escalation cohort. Patients were allowed to have had prior anti-PD-1, anti-PD-L1 or anti-CTLA-4 therapy, and 40% to 45% of the dose-escalation patients had previously received checkpoint inhibitors. Partial responses occurred in three dose-escalation patients, of whom one had hepatocellular carcinoma and two had cutaneous melanoma. Peripheral TCRbeta sequencing aimed to test whether ivuxolimab altered TCR sequence diversity and caused clonal T-cell expansion. The paper describes the monotherapy dose-escalation part (N of about 54 patients) of the phase I trial of ivuxolimab.

Genomic DNA was isolated from the sorted cells so that the TCRbeta CDR3 region could be sequenced. The immunoSEQ Assay was used to sequence the TCRbeta CDR3 regions. Imported from immuneACCESS, the table was reduced by TCRdb to in-frame sequences with V and J called. These copies leave out some clones; in studies compared against another copy, an unresolved V gene accounts for under half, and the cause of the remainder is not known. Within this sample are tens of thousands of clones, with 81% of them counted one time only. The ten largest clones add up to 5.5% to 7% of the sample. This clone was counted a few times. The specificity of this receptor is unknown. No much larger clone is present one base from it, and per-base qualities are unavailable. Patients with autoimmune disease history or receiving systemic immunosuppression were excluded from the trial. Peripheral blood for TCR sequencing was collected from all dose cohorts at baseline, on cycle 4 day 1, and on cycle 7 day 1. Samples came from an open-label, multicenter, first-in-human phase I dose-escalation trial of ivuxolimab. The trial enrolled adults with locally advanced or metastatic head and neck squamous cell, hepatocellular, melanoma or renal cell carcinoma. Before TCR sequencing, CD4+ T cells and CD8+ T cells from peripheral blood were sorted into separate populations.

The V and J ends are trimmed by 3 bases and 0 bases, leaving 11 bases between them. From the cysteine through the phenylalanine, the CDR3 covers 15 amino acids. Left in the record is the CDR3 DNA by itself, 45 bases read in frame from the first base. CDR1 is given as LGHNA and CDR2 as YSLEER, both from the germline V gene. General findings and caveats noted by the study authors: Clonal expansion of both CD4+ and CD8+ blood T cells was observed from baseline to week 6 at doses 0.1 to 3.0 mg/kg. After ivuxolimab, CD8+ T cells had more expanded clones than CD4+ T cells on average. Low levels of normalized T-cell clonal expansion were also seen in some nonresponding patients. Which antigens the clonally expanded peripheral T cells were specific for was not determined. In the 0.1-3.0 mg/kg groups, partial responders had among the lowest normalized peripheral clonal expansion, particularly in CD8+ T cells.

Recombination linked TRBV4-3 to TRBJ1-2; the D gene is perhaps TRBD1, from 6 matching bases. The sample was CD4+ or CD8+ T cells sorted from blood, taken in a trial of the OX40 agonist ivuxolimab. This sequence originates from an adult with an advanced solid tumor such as melanoma, head and neck, liver or kidney cancer. The nucleotide sequence reads TGCGCCAGCAGCCAGACGACAGGAACTAACTATGGCTACACCTTC. Translated, it reads CASSQTTGTNYGYTF.